This record covers a single TCR beta chain. Ten or more counts support this clonotype. Its specific antigen is unknown. No much larger clone exists at a distance of one base, and base qualities are not known. The data originate from a study of spatial heterogeneity in lung cancer (dated by TCRdb to between 2018 and 2021). For the study in its entirety: Beta-chain transcripts were consistently detected in greater numbers than alpha-chain transcripts, which likely reflected higher beta-chain transcript abundance. TCR repertoire features were related to nonsynonymous mutation counts determined by whole-exome sequencing of tumor tissue. In the raw uncorrected reads, each unique combination of TCR and UMI appeared on average more than ten times. In tumor regions, TCR transcript counts showed a strong correlation with a T cell transcriptional module score from matched bulk RNA-seq. In non-small cell lung cancer, the study quantitatively compared TCR alpha and beta repertoires across several tumor regions, matched nontumor lung, and blood. Both alpha and beta chains were TCR-sequenced in samples taken at surgery, namely 220 tumor regions, 61 to 65 matched nontumor lung samples and some 53 PBMC samples. The full study reports these points: The tumor nonsynonymous mutation count correlated with the number of expanded intratumoral alpha and beta TCRs. TCR-seq coverage of tumor T cells was estimated at only roughly 7.7% for alpha chains and 13% for beta chains. Confirming at a functional level the hypothesis that regional TCRs recognize regional mutations was considered to require additional single-cell paired TCR alpha and beta sequencing. Counts of ubiquitous and regional expanded TCRs correlated with counts of ubiquitous and regional nonsynonymous mutations, respectively.

The library was made by 5' RACE. Sequencing was performed on a NextSeq 500. The TCR library protocol attached a unique molecular identifier to each TCR cDNA molecule to allow correction of PCR and sequencing errors. Per the source publication's procedure: Decombinator tools were used for TCR identification, UMI-based error correction and CDR3 extraction. TCRs above a frequency of 2 per 1,000, corresponding to the top 1% of the tumor frequency distribution, were defined as expanded. Expanded tumor TCRs statistically deemed absent (corrected P<0.05) from at least one tumor region were classed as regional, and all other expanded tumor TCRs were classed as ubiquitous. Each repertoire was subsampled 100 times to 5,000 TCRs, after which Renyi diversity was computed with the R vegan package. CDR3 similarity networks were built from amino acid triplet string-kernel similarity, with CDR3s being connected when pairwise similarity was above 0.82. TCRdb trimmed public reads at Q25 via fastp, called clones via MiXCR and kept in-frame beta chains. Rows are unified per CDR3 protein, each entry keeping the most common DNA and genes. TCRdb's processing, not the authors' own work, is the source of the V and J calls. The sample table records roughly 8,400 distinct CDR3 sequences; 5% to 6% of these occur just once. The ten most abundant clones make up approximately 25% of the sample.

In light of the paper, this sample's time point label describes: sample taken at primary tumor resection. Samples were obtained from around 72 patients with early-stage, untreated non-small cell lung cancer from the lung TRACERx cohort. Whole RNA extracted from tumor and nontumor lung tissue, or from cryopreserved PBMC samples, was used for TCR sequencing without cell sorting. Only patients with enough RNA available from two or more tumor regions were chosen for TCR sequencing. Before being selected, tumor and adjacent nontumor lung specimens were reviewed by a lung pathologist. The CDR3 numbers 13 residues from cysteine through phenylalanine. Only CDR3 DNA remains: 39 bases, in frame from the first base. Looking up the germline V gene yields CDR1 MNHEY and CDR2 SVGAGI. V loses 6 bases of germline sequence and J loses 1 base, and the interval between the two ends is 9 bases.

The V and J genes are TRBV6-5 and TRBJ2-5, with TRBD2 perhaps the D gene, on 6 matching bases. Material: lung tumor tissue, obtained at surgery. This receptor was identified in a male donor with early-stage non-small cell lung cancer. The DNA sequence is as follows: TGTGCCAGCAGCCGGGGGTTCCAAGAGACCCAGTACTTC. Its protein is CASSRGFQETQYF.